The entry below gives a single T cell receptor (beta chain) sequence along with its context. Antigen: not known. The sample belongs to a study of T cell responses to AZD1222 COVID-19 vaccine. TCRdb's copy holds only in-frame clones and misses some; the assay was immunoSEQ multiplex PCR. In the table there are more than 100,000 clones, approximately 85% of which are singletons. J gave up 2 bases and V 2 bases, and 6 bases lay outside the gene matches. Germline V gene lookup returns CDR1 SGHDT and CDR2 YYEEEE. This CDR3 has 15 amino acids. The study's findings and limits: Donors skewed white British and female; clonal diversity was possibly underestimated.

The TCR sequence derives from an adult in good health. V and J are TRBV5-6 and TRBJ2-5; 7 nucleotides align to TRBD1. Sequenced here: peripheral blood, sampled on day 0 of AZD1222 vaccination. The CDR3 region has the DNA TGTGCCAGCAGCTTAGCAGGGGGATTACAAGAGACCCAGTACTTC. Translation gives CASSLAGGLQETQYF.